Listed below are T cell receptor beta chains from one sample, sequenced in a study of T cell repertoires in aging, cancer and after chemotherapy. TCRdb reanalysed the multiplex PCR reads using MiXCR and keeps one entry per CDR3 protein. The sample shows about 19,000 distinct CDR3 sequences, roughly 35% of them seen only once. Sequenced material: blood. These receptors originate from a human donor with a solid tumor. Each CDR3 is given without its conserved first and last residue. A D gene is named only where the DNA matches it firmly. A row's size may be missing; if present it is once, few, many or a size class.

d_call | clone_size | j_call | v_call | cdr3_aa
. | . | TRBJ1-4 | TRBV5-1 | ASSLFEGSNEKLF
TRBD1 | . | TRBJ2-5 | TRBV13 | ASRTGEETQY
. | . | TRBJ2-6 | TRBV18 | ASSLLPPLGANVLT
TRBD1 | . | TRBJ1-2 | TRBV7-2 | ASSMDRAAVGYT
TRBD2 | . | TRBJ2-7 | TRBV27 | ASSRVAGDYEQY
TRBD2 | . | TRBJ2-2 | TRBV7-2 | ASSLTSGGAGVGELF
. | . | TRBJ2-2 | TRBV18 | ASSPPGLPYGELF
TRBD1 | . | TRBJ1-5 | TRBV20-1 | SAKNTGQGSNQPQH
TRBD2 | . | TRBJ2-1 | TRBV6-5 | ASGRTSSRHEQF
. | medium-sized | TRBJ2-6 | TRBV6-1 | ASSEVSSGANVLT
. | . | TRBJ1-2 | TRBV6-5 | ASSFGYQQGMGYT
TRBD1 | once | TRBJ1-2 | TRBV6-5 | ASSYSFDREGYT
. | . | TRBJ2-7 | TRBV7-9 | ASSLVTGGLSYEQY
TRBD2 | few | TRBJ2-1 | TRBV19 | ASSGTSGIYNEQF
TRBD1 | . | TRBJ1-2 | TRBV19 | ASSSSEAGGKQLRYT
. | once | TRBJ1-2 | TRBV28 | ASSLGYVYGYT
TRBD1 | . | TRBJ1-1 | TRBV5-1 | ASRVDRGFAEAF
TRBD1 | . | TRBJ1-5 | TRBV6-1 | ASEWNRGDQPQH
TRBD1 | . | TRBJ1-1 | TRBV6-5 | ASSLQGGDTEAF
TRBD2 | few | TRBJ2-1 | TRBV6-2/TRBV6-3 | AGTSGHEQF
. | . | TRBJ1-5 | TRBV7-2 | ASSQNSNQPQH
. | few | TRBJ2-1 | TRBV19 | ASKDTVNYNEQF
. | . | TRBJ1-1 | TRBV10-3 | AISEGGPRNTEAF
TRBD2 | . | TRBJ2-3 | TRBV19 | ASSIVGSAGLAGGPGTDTQY
. | . | TRBJ2-2 | TRBV7-2 | ASSLRGAPAGELF
. | medium-sized | TRBJ2-2 | TRBV19 | ASSSGQNTGELF
. | once | TRBJ2-5 | TRBV30 | AWSVLGGAGETQY
. | few | TRBJ1-1 | TRBV18 | ASSIATGNTEAF
. | few | TRBJ2-1 | TRBV5-1 | ASKIQGGNEQF
. | medium-sized | TRBJ2-2 | TRBV19 | ASKNSPSTGELF
TRBD1 | few | TRBJ2-7 | TRBV15 | ATSRDRTGADEQY
TRBD2 | medium-sized | TRBJ2-1 | TRBV6-4 | ASSLAGENNEQF
TRBD2 | medium-sized | TRBJ2-3 | TRBV11-1 | ASSLVAGERDTQY
TRBD1 | medium-sized | TRBJ1-2 | TRBV29-1 | SVGGPGQDDYGYT
TRBD1 | few | TRBJ1-1 | TRBV18 | ASSLGQGVFPVS
TRBD1 | . | TRBJ2-7 | TRBV5-1 | ASSPGSGGHFYEQY
TRBD2 | . | TRBJ2-5 | TRBV10-3 | AISFGLAGGQETQY
TRBD2 | . | TRBJ2-1 | TRBV15 | ATSSLPGLASYNEQF
. | . | TRBJ1-1 | TRBV19 | ASKETAGNTEAF
. | few | TRBJ2-2 | TRBV9 | ASSATSSGELF
. | . | TRBJ2-5 | TRBV5-5 | ASSSYPNGEETQY
. | once | TRBJ1-6 | TRBV19 | ASSLTYNSPLH
. | . | TRBJ1-6 | TRBV18 | ASSPSFRRADSPLH
. | . | TRBJ2-3 | TRBV15 | ATSRDLGDTQY
TRBD2 | few | TRBJ2-1 | TRBV7-9 | ASTGSGRAYNEQF
TRBD1 | . | TRBJ1-5 | TRBV19 | ASSTGGGSRQPQH
TRBD1 | . | TRBJ1-1 | TRBV6-1 | ASRKDRDAF
. | . | TRBJ1-1 | TRBV5-5 | ASSSGTPRETTEAF
. | . | TRBJ1-2 | TRBV12-3/TRBV12-4 | ASSSVQEPIYGYT
TRBD1 | few | TRBJ2-7 | TRBV6-1 | ASTGAGQGSSYEQY